The 5 T cell receptor beta chains given below trace back to one sample, sequenced in a study of human T cells and chemical hapten exposure. TCRdb re-called the RACE reads through MiXCR, storing one row per CDR3 protein. The sample lists about 64,000 distinct CDR3 sequences; around 10% were seen once. Time point of the sample: pre-sensitization, week 0. Indicated treatment: therapeutic diphenylcyclopropenone sensitization with weekly scalp DPC. Sequenced here: whole blood, sampled in connection with sensitization to the hapten diphenylcyclopropenone (DPC). These receptors all come from a woman in her thirties or forties with alopecia areata. Some clones in this sample may be carry-over from other donors' samples.

This clonotype has a count of ten or more. The chain has TRBV18 and TRBJ2-7, with D unresolved. V lost 2 bases and J 1 base, leaving 9 bases between the germline ends. CDR3 length: 14 residues. The germline V gene encodes CDR1 KGHSH and CDR2 LQKENI. The CDR3 region is CASSPLDGSYEQYF. The CDR3 DNA follows: TGTGCCAGCTCACCATTGGACGGATCCTACGAGCAGTACTTC. The full variable domain, with the rest looked up from reference TRBV18 and TRBJ2-7, is NAGVMQNPRHLVRRRGQEARLRCSPMKGHSHVYWYRQLPEEGLKFMVYLQKENIIDESGMPKERFSAEFPKEGPSILRIQQVVRGDSAAYFCASSPLDGSYEQYFGPGTRLTVT.

This clonotype was found a few times. The genes are TRBV7-2 and TRBJ2-1, with 9 bases that match TRBD1. CDR3 length: 15 amino acids. With V trimmed by 5 bases and J by 6 bases, 8 bases remained unmatched. Germline assignment: CDR1 SGHTA and CDR2 FQGNSA. The chain's CDR3 is CASSIRDRVSNEQFF. CDR3 bases: TGTGCCAGCAGCATCCGGGACAGGGTATCCAATGAGCAGTTCTTC.

The chain recombines TRBV28 with TRBJ2-7, with D maybe TRBD2 (5 bases). V lost 6 bases, J lost 0 bases, and 18 bases lay in between. The length of the CDR3 is 16 residues. Germline loops: CDR1 MDHEN, CDR2 SYDVKM. This CDR3 is CASSRLGSGLSYEQYF. The CDR3 bases are TGTGCCAGCAGCCGGCTGGGAAGCGGTCTCTCCTACGAGCAGTACTTC.

A few counts support this clonotype. The chain recombines TRBV20-1 with TRBJ2-5; 16 bases fit TRBD2. This CDR3 spans 17 amino acids. Germline lookup yields CDR1 DFQATT and CDR2 SNEGSKA (reference sequence). V lost 6 bases and J lost 2; bases outside the gene matches: 9. The CDR3 sequence is CSAISGTSGRGQETQYF. The CDR3 region has the DNA TGCAGTGCAATCTCCGGGACTAGCGGGAGGGGACAAGAGACCCAGTACTTC.

The sample holds many counts of this clonotype. The V gene is TRBV9, the J gene TRBJ1-1, with 8 bases identical to TRBD1. The CDR3 loop spans 15 amino acids. V trimming: 2 bases; J trimming: 0 bases; junction bases outside the gene matches: 3. From germline, CDR1 is SGDLS and CDR2 YYNGEE. In nucleotides, the CDR3 is TGTGCCAGCAGCGTGGGACAGGTTTTGAACACTGAAGCTTTCTTT. Translating gives CASSVGQVLNTEAFF. Full variable domain (rest looked up from reference TRBV9 and TRBJ1-1): DSGVTQTPKHLITATGQRVTLRCSPRSGDLSVYWYQQSLDQGLQFLIQYYNGEERAKGNILERFSAQQFPDLHSELNLSSLELGDSALYFCASSVGQVLNTEAFFGQGTRLTVV.